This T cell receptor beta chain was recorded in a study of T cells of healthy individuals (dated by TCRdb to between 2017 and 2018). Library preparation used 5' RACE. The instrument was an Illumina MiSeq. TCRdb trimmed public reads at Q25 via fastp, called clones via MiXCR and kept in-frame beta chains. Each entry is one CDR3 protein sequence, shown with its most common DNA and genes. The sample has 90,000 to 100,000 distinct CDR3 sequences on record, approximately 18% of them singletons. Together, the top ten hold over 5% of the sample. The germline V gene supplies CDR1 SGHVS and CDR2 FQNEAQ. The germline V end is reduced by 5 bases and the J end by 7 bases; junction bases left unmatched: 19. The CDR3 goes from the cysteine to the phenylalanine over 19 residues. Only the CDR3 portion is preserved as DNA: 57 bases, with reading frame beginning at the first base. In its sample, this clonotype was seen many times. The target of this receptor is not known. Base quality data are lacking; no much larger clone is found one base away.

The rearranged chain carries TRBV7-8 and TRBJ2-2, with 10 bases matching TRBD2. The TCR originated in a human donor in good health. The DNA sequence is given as TGTGCCAGCAGCCCACCTCTAGGTGAAGCGGGAGGGCTAGTCGGGGAGCTGTTTTTT. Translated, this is CASSPPLGEAGGLVGELFF.